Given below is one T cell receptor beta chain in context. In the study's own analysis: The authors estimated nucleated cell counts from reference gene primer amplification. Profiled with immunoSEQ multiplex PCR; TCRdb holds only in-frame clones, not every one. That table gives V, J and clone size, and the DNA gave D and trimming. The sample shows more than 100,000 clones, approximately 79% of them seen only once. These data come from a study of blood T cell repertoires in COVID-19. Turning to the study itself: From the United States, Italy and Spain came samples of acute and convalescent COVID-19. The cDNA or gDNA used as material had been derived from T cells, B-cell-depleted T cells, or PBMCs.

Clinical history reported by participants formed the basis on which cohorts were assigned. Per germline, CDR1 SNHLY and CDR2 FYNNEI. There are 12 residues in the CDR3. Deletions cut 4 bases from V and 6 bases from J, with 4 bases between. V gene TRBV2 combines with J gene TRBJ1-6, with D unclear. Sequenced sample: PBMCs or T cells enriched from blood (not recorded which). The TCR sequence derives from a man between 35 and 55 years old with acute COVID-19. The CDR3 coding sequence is TGTGCCAGCAGTGTCGGTAATTCACCCCTCCACTTT. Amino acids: CASSVGNSPLHF.